This T cell receptor (beta chain) was found in a study of blood T cell repertoires in COVID-19. Looking at the study overall: Acute and convalescent COVID-19 samples came from the United States, Italy and Spain.

Participants were aged about 18 to 89 years from roughly 26 US areas. Cohorts were determined from participant-reported clinical history. Generated by immunoSEQ multiplex PCR, the TCRdb table keeps only in-frame clones and is missing some. The profile covers 180,000 or so clones, with roughly 88% appearing a single time and under 9.5% taken by the ten largest. CDR1 SNHLY and CDR2 FYNNEI come from the germline V gene. The CDR3 consists of 13 residues. V was trimmed by 4 bases and J by 2 bases, leaving 9 bases between them. This clonotype was sampled from a young woman who had recovered from COVID-19. The V gene is TRBV2, the J gene TRBJ2-7; D ambiguous. Sequenced material: PBMCs or T cells enriched from blood (not recorded which). The CDR3 region is CASSVSRTYEQYF. CDR3 bases: TGTGCCAGCAGTGTATCCAGAACCTACGAGCAGTACTTC.